A single sample is the source of the 20 T cell receptor beta chains below, sequenced in a study of blood T cell repertoires in COVID-19. Clones were read by immunoSEQ multiplex PCR, and TCRdb kept only the in-frame ones, dropping some. In the table there are some 67,000 clones, 75% to 80% of which are singletons. Sample: peripheral blood. Receptor source: an older woman with acute or convalescent COVID-19.

CDR3 region: CASKQGGSWDTQYF. The CDR3 DNA sequence: TGTGCCAGTAAACAGGGGGGGAGCTGGGATACGCAGTATTTT. The gene calls are TRBV19 and TRBJ2-3; TRBD1 might be the D (8 bases). The CDR3 sequence is 14 residues long. Germline V gives CDR1 LNHDA, CDR2 SQIVND (reference sequence). V dropped 7 bases and J dropped 6 bases, with 17 bases sitting between them.

The J gene is TRBJ1-6, the V gene TRBV5-4; D unclear. V was trimmed by 4 bases and J by 0 bases, leaving 11 bases between them. The CDR3 is made up of 16 amino acids. In germline, CDR1 is SGHNT, CDR2 YYREEE (reference sequence). This chain's CDR3 is CASSDNPRSYNSPLHF. DNA of the CDR3: TGTGCCAGCAGCGACAATCCTCGCTCCTATAATTCACCCCTCCACTTT.

CDR3 loop: CASSLASGGVTDTQYF. In DNA, the CDR3 is TGTGCCAGCAGCTTAGCTAGCGGGGGGGTGACAGATACGCAGTATTTT. The genes are TRBV7-8 and TRBJ2-3, with 11 bases aligning to TRBD2. The CDR3 is 16 amino acids. Germline V CDR1 and CDR2: SGHVS, FQNEAQ. V lost 0 bases to trimming and J lost 3 bases; unmatched junction nucleotides: 2.

This clone came up a few times. The chain uses TRBV6-6 and TRBJ1-2; TRBD1 aligns across 8 bases. V shed 2 bases and J 7 bases; nucleotides not matched to a gene: 9. Germline CDR1 reads MNHNY; CDR2 reads SVGAGI (reference sequence). This CDR3 comprises 15 residues. The DNA of the CDR3 is TGTGCCAGCAGTTACCAATCTCAGGGGGCAGGTGGCTACACCTTC. Its translation is CASSYQSQGAGGYTF.

A single count supports this clone. V gene TRBV3-1 (or the pseudogene TRBV3-2) combines with J gene TRBJ2-2, with a possible D match to TRBD1 (6 bases). Germline loops: CDR1 LGHDT, CDR2 YNNKEL (reference sequence). Trimming shortened V by 0 bases and J by 3 bases, and 8 bases separated the two germline ends. This CDR3 has 15 residues. The CDR3, as DNA: TGTGCCAGCAGCCAAGATCCAGGGGACACCGGGGAGCTGTTTTTT. It codes for CASSQDPGDTGELFF.

V is TRBV12-3 or TRBV12-4 and J is TRBJ1-2, with D perhaps TRBD1 (5 bases). V was clipped by 5 bases and J by 7 bases, with 14 bases between them. This CDR3 is 13 amino acids long. CDR3 sequence (DNA): TGTGCCAGCAGTGATACAGGCGGGAGTGGCTACACCTTC. It encodes CASSDTGGSGYTF.

The V call is TRBV7-3, the J call TRBJ2-4; the match to TRBD2 covers 7 bases. Trimming at V came to 5 bases and at J to 3 bases, leaving 1 base not matched to a gene. CDR1 and CDR2 (germline): SGHTA, FQGTGA. The CDR3 spans 13 residues. As DNA, the CDR3 is TGTGCCAGCAGCCCGGGGGGCAAAAACATTCAGTACTTC. Its translation: CASSPGGKNIQYF.

This chain joins TRBV6-6 and TRBJ1-1, with D possibly matching TRBD1 (5 bases). Trimming removed 2 bases at V and 1 base at J, with 11 bases between. The CDR3 totals 15 residues. Germline V gene data show CDR1 as MNHNY and CDR2 as SVGAGI (reference sequence). The CDR3 nucleotides read TGTGCCAGCAGTTACGCCCGACAGCGGAACACTGAAGCTTTCTTT. This codes for CASSYARQRNTEAFF.

The V call is TRBV6-5, the J call TRBJ1-1, with D perhaps matching TRBD1 (5 bases). Germline V gene data show CDR1 as MNHEY and CDR2 as SVGAGI. V shed 2 bases and J shed 3 bases, with 10 bases lying between them. There are 14 residues in the CDR3. CDR3 sequence (DNA): TGTGCCAGCAGTTACAGCGGGACCTACACTGAAGCTTTCTTT. This sequence encodes CASSYSGTYTEAFF.

The CDR3 sequence: CASSPGTSGYNEQFF. The CDR3 DNA sequence: TGCGCCAGCAGCCCCGGGACTAGCGGTTACAATGAGCAGTTCTTC. This chain connects TRBV4-3 to TRBJ2-1; the match to TRBD2 covers 11 bases. This CDR3 has 15 amino acids. The junction had 3 bases not matched to a gene; V was cut back by 4 bases and J by 4 bases. Germline CDR1 LGHNA, CDR2 YSLEER.

The table lists this clone with a few counts. This rearrangement joins TRBV27 to TRBJ2-2; TRBD1 matches at 7 bases. Per the germline V gene, CDR1 is MNHEY and CDR2 is SMNVEV (reference sequence). This CDR3 contains 13 residues. The trim removed 6 bases at V and 4 bases at J, leaving 2 bases unmatched. The CDR3 DNA sequence: TGTGCCAGCAGCGGACAGGCCACCGGGGAGCTGTTTTTT. Protein: CASSGQATGELFF.

This clone was found once. The chain carries TRBV7-9 and TRBJ2-1; the match to TRBD2 covers 15 bases. V gave up 5 bases and J gave up 0 bases; unmatched junction bases: 5. Germline V gene sequence: CDR1 SEHNR, CDR2 FQNEAQ (reference sequence). The CDR3 runs to 18 residues. The CDR3 DNA is TGTGCCAGCAGCCCCGGGACTAGCGGGGGGAGCTCCTACAATGAGCAGTTCTTC. Its protein product is CASSPGTSGGSSYNEQFF.

This chain uses TRBV7-3 with TRBJ2-1; TRBD1 matches 7 bases. The CDR3 has 13 amino acids. Germline V gives CDR1 SGHTA, CDR2 FQGTGA. After removal of 6 bases from V and 9 bases from J, the junction contained 8 bases not matched to a gene. The CDR3 region is CASRSTGNGEQFF. CDR3 coding DNA: TGTGCCAGCAGGTCGACAGGGAACGGTGAGCAGTTCTTC.

The chain couples TRBV2 to TRBJ2-1; maybe TRBD2 (6 bases). CDR1 and CDR2 from the germline V gene are SNHLY and FYNNEI. Trimming left V 6 bases short and J 3 bases short, with 12 bases between. CDR3 length: 14 residues. In DNA, the CDR3 is TGTGCCAGCAGGAGGTCGGGACTCTACAATGAGCAGTTCTTC. The encoded protein is CASRRSGLYNEQFF.

The rearrangement uses TRBV15 and TRBJ1-6; a possible D gene is TRBD1 (5 bases). Looked up from germline, CDR1 is LNHNV and CDR2 is YYDKDF (reference sequence). The germline V and J ends were trimmed by 6 bases and 8 bases, with 20 bases remaining between them. This CDR3 contains 16 residues. The CDR3, as DNA: TGTGCCACCAGTACCGGAGGGGTGGCATTTTATTCACCCCTCCACTTT. Residues: CATSTGGVAFYSPLHF.

The chain links TRBV6-5 to TRBJ2-6, with a weak D call TRBD2 (5 bases). The CDR3 is 15 amino acids. Germline CDR1 and CDR2: MNHEY and SVGAGI. V lost 6 bases and J 1 base, leaving 10 bases between the germline ends. This CDR3 is CASRREGSGANVLTF. Written as DNA, the CDR3 is TGTGCCAGCAGGAGAGAGGGATCTGGGGCCAACGTCCTGACTTTC.

The chain carries TRBV7-3 and TRBJ1-1; D possibly corresponds to TRBD1 (6 bases). Per germline, CDR1 SGHTA and CDR2 FQGTGA. Trimming left V 5 bases short and J 0 bases short, with 13 bases between. This CDR3 is 15 amino acids long. The CDR3 sequence is CASSLGTSMNTEAFF. The CDR3 nucleotides read TGTGCCAGCAGCCTCGGGACATCCATGAACACTGAAGCTTTCTTT.

V gene TRBV5-4 combines with J gene TRBJ2-7; 7 bases are shared with TRBD1. The V gene's germline CDR1 is SGHNT and CDR2 YYREEE (reference sequence). V lost 4 bases and J lost 5; bases outside the gene matches: 9. This CDR3 region has 14 residues. The CDR3 DNA sequence: TGTGCCAGCAGCCCGATGACAGGGAAGAACGAGCAGTACTTC. Amino acid sequence: CASSPMTGKNEQYF.

V is TRBV7-3 and J is TRBJ2-1; 7 nucleotides align to TRBD2. Losses at the gene ends were 5 bases for V and 5 bases for J; bases not matched to a gene: 15. The germline V gene encodes CDR1 SGHTA and CDR2 FQGTGA. This CDR3 has 17 residues. The CDR3, as DNA: TGTGCCAGCAGCCCTGAATGGTTGGCGGGGGATAACAATGAGCAGTTCTTC. Translation: CASSPEWLAGDNNEQFF.

This clone was recorded a few times. The chain uses TRBV5-4 and TRBJ1-5, with TRBD1 identical over 7 bases. The ends lost 3 bases at V and 1 base at J; junction bases unmatched: 16. This CDR3 is built from 19 residues. CDR1 is SGHNT, CDR2 YYREEE, per germline (reference sequence). This CDR3 is CASSYRDSPSGPSNQPQHF. CDR3 DNA sequence: TGTGCCAGCAGCTATCGGGACAGCCCCTCCGGGCCGAGCAATCAGCCCCAGCATTTT. Looking up the rest from reference TRBV5-4 and TRBJ1-5 gives the full variable domain: ETGVTQSPTHLIKTRGQQVTLRCSSQSGHNTVSWYQQALGQGPQFIFQYYREEENGRGNFPPRFSGLQFPNYSSELNVNALELDDSALYLCASSYRDSPSGPSNQPQHFGDGTRLSIL.